These 9 T cell receptor beta chains were sequenced from one sample in a study of CD8 T cells in Susac syndrome. Random hexamers served to reverse transcribe roughly 0.45 to 1 ug RNA. Via MiXCR, TCRdb re-called the immunoSEQ multiplex PCR reads, giving one row per CDR3 protein. The repertoire holds 190,000 or so distinct CDR3 sequences, with more than 90% as singletons. The specimen was CD4+ T cells from PBMCs. The receptor source for this set is a human donor with multiple sclerosis.

J is TRBJ2-2 and V is TRBV19; D is undetermined. CDR1 is LNHDA and CDR2 is SQIVND in the germline V gene (reference sequence). Between the trimmed V and J ends, which lost 1 base and 4 bases, there was a span of 4 bases. This CDR3 comprises 13 residues. The CDR3 DNA follows: TGTGCCAGTAGTATAGGCGCCACCGGGGAGCTGTTTTTT. Residues: CASSIGATGELFF.

The chain links TRBV6-5 to TRBJ2-1; the match to TRBD2 covers 8 bases. CDR3 length equals 16 residues. Germline V CDR1 and CDR2: MNHEY, SVGAGI. The junction had 5 bases not matched to a gene; V was cut back by 0 bases and J by 4 bases. As DNA, the CDR3 is TGTGCCAGCAGTTACTCGAGCGGCGGGGGGTACAATGAGCAGTTCTTC. Its protein is CASSYSSGGGYNEQFF.

This chain uses TRBV12-3 or TRBV12-4 with TRBJ1-2; TRBD1 might be the D (5 bases). Between the trimmed V and J ends, which lost 2 bases and 6 bases, there was a span of 13 bases. The CDR3 spans 14 residues. CDR3 DNA sequence: TGTGCCAGCAGTTTATGGCAGACAGAAGATGGCTACACCTTC. Translating it yields CASSLWQTEDGYTF.

This chain links TRBV12-3 or TRBV12-4 with TRBJ2-7; perhaps TRBD2 as D (6 bases). The CDR3 extends over 12 amino acids. Trimming left V 3 bases short and J 7 bases short, with 10 bases between. CDR3 sequence (DNA): TGTGCCAGCAGTTTGGGAGGAAGGGAGCAGTACTTC. It codes for CASSLGGREQYF.

The chain is built from TRBV7-3 and TRBJ2-5, with D tentatively TRBD2 (6 bases). The CDR3 consists of 15 residues. Germline V gene lookup returns CDR1 SGHTA and CDR2 FQGTGA. V was shortened by 1 base and J by 4 bases, with 13 bases between the two germline ends. The CDR3, as DNA: TGTGCCAGCAGCTTAAGCGCGACTAGGGGAGAGACCCAGTACTTC. It specifies CASSLSATRGETQYF.

The chain recombines TRBV12-3 or TRBV12-4 with TRBJ2-5; tentative D call: TRBD2 (5 bases). The CDR3 runs 14 residues. The V end was cut by 5 bases, the J end by 0 bases, with 10 bases between. CDR3 nucleotide sequence: TGTGCCAGCAGTGATCGGGAATACCAAGAGACCCAGTACTTC. It encodes CASSDREYQETQYF.

V and J are TRBV19 and TRBJ1-5; possible D gene TRBD1, 6 bases. Per the germline V gene, CDR1 is LNHDA and CDR2 is SQIVND (reference sequence). This CDR3 has 16 residues. Deletions cut 5 bases from V and 6 bases from J, with 20 bases between. CDR3 in amino acids: CASSLTQQGGGQPQHF. In nucleotides, the CDR3 is TGTGCCAGTAGTCTCACCCAACAGGGTGGCGGTCAGCCCCAGCATTTT. Full variable domain (missing parts from reference TRBV19 and TRBJ1-5): DGGITQSPKYLFRKEGQNVTLSCEQNLNHDAMYWYRQDPGQGLRLIYYSQIVNDFQKGDIAEGYSVSREKKESFPLTVTSAQKNPTAFYLCASSLTQQGGGQPQHFGDGTRLSIL.

The chain links TRBV20-1 to TRBJ2-3; no reliable D call. The V gene lost 5 bases and the J gene lost 0 bases, with 12 bases spanning the gap. Germline CDR1 and CDR2: DFQATT and SNEGSKA (reference sequence). This CDR3 spans 14 amino acids. CDR3 loop: CSAYDISSTDTQYF. CDR3 DNA: TGCAGTGCTTACGACATATCTAGCACAGATACGCAGTATTTT.

The V and J genes are TRBV20-1 and TRBJ2-7; the D gene is possibly TRBD2 (6 bases). The CDR3 consists of 16 residues. Trimming left V 1 base short and J 0 bases short, with 16 bases between. Germline-derived CDR1 and CDR2 are DFQATT and SNEGSKA (reference sequence). The CDR3 coding sequence is TGCAGTGCTAGAGGAGCGCTTAGCGGCAGCTCCTACGAGCAGTACTTC. It specifies CSARGALSGSSYEQYF.